Below, 31 T cell receptor beta chains from the same sample are listed, as sequenced in a study of response to subunit inactivated influenza vaccine (dated by TCRdb to 2016 to 2019). Libraries were made using RT-PCR. For sequencing, an Illumina HiSeq 2500 was employed. The public reads were reprocessed in TCRdb via fastp at Q25 and MiXCR, keeping in-frame beta chains. Every CDR3 protein is listed once, alongside the most common genes and DNA of its rows. The sample data list some 200,000 distinct CDR3 sequences, and over 9.5% of these were observed just once. About 29% of the sample belongs to the ten largest clones. These data also formed part of another study, on T cells expressing NK-cell markers. Reported in the second study: TCR beta cDNA libraries were made by 5'RACE template switching that added a universal primer site and unique molecular identifiers.

Specimen: CD8+ T cells sorted from PBMCs, collected 11 to 12 days after vaccination. These receptors originate from a man between 50 and 59 years old who received an inactivated influenza vaccine. Donor details come from another sample of the same person, matched by shared clones.

This sequence joins TRBV6-2 or TRBV6-3 and TRBJ2-1, with D possibly TRBD1 on 6 matching bases. There are 15 residues in the CDR3. Germline CDR1 and CDR2: MNHEY and SVGEGT. The V and J ends lost 7 bases and 2 bases respectively, with 15 bases between them. This chain's CDR3 is CASIPWGRPYNEQFF. In DNA, the CDR3 is TGTGCCAGCATCCCCTGGGGGCGCCCCTACAATGAGCAGTTCTTC.

This clonotype was observed a handful of times. CDR3 in amino acids: CASSYSRGAGELFF. CDR3 nucleotides: TGTGCCAGCAGTTACTCGAGGGGGGCCGGGGAGCTGTTTTTT. V gene TRBV6-2 or TRBV6-3 combines with J gene TRBJ2-2, with D perhaps being TRBD1 or TRBD2 (6 bases each). This CDR3 has 14 amino acids. Germline CDR1 and CDR2: MNHEY and SVGEGT. V lost 0 bases and J lost 6, with 8 bases in between.

This clonotype appeared many times. V usage is TRBV28 and J usage is TRBJ2-1; 11 bases line up with TRBD2. Per the germline V gene, CDR1 is MDHEN and CDR2 is SYDVKM. The CDR3 is 18 amino acids. Germline trimming cut 5 bases from V and 8 bases from J; bases unmatched to any gene: 17. The CDR3: CASSRLISGRARDYEQFF. The CDR3 bases are TGTGCCAGCAGTCGGTTAATTAGCGGGAGGGCCAGGGACTATGAGCAGTTCTTC. The variable domain in full, with the rest retrieved from reference TRBV28 and TRBJ2-1, is DVKVTQSSRYLVKRTGEKVFLECVQDMDHENMFWYRQDPGLGLRLIYFSYDVKMKEKGDIPEGYSVSREKKERFSLILESASTNQTSMYLCASSRLISGRARDYEQFFGPGTRLTVL.

The V call is TRBV9, the J call TRBJ2-5; D perhaps matches TRBD1 (6 bases). V lost 7 bases and J 5 bases, leaving 15 bases between the germline ends. The CDR3 runs 13 residues. Germline lookup yields CDR1 SGDLS and CDR2 YYNGEE. CDR3 in DNA: TGTGCCAGCGCGGACAGTTCTTCGGAGACCCAGTACTTC. Its translation: CASADSSSETQYF. Variable domain in full (rest from reference TRBV9 and TRBJ2-5): DSGVTQTPKHLITATGQRVTLRCSPRSGDLSVYWYQQSLDQGLQFLIQYYNGEERAKGNILERFSAQQFPDLHSELNLSSLELGDSALYFCASADSSSETQYFGPGTRLLVL.

The V and J genes are TRBV6-4 and TRBJ2-2; 14 bases agree with TRBD2. Germline V gene data show CDR1 as MRHNA and CDR2 as SNTAGT. The CDR3 extends over 19 amino acids. V dropped 2 bases and J dropped 3; count of bases not matched to a gene: 8. The CDR3 DNA reads TGTGCCAGCAGTGACCAGGGACTAGCGGGAGTGGGGTACACCGGGGAGCTGTTTTTT. This sequence encodes CASSDQGLAGVGYTGELFF.

The sample holds a few counts of this clonotype. The chain links TRBV6-5 to TRBJ2-3; D is possibly TRBD2 (6 bases). The CDR3 length is 14 residues. V was clipped by 2 bases and J by 4 bases, with 10 bases between them. CDR1 and CDR2 (germline): MNHEY, SVGAGI. Here the CDR3 reads CASSYVRGADTQYF. In DNA, the CDR3 is TGTGCCAGCAGTTACGTGCGGGGCGCAGATACGCAGTATTTT.

Only a few counts were recorded for this clonotype. This sequence joins TRBV29-1 and TRBJ1-2; 8 bases line up with TRBD1. J was trimmed by 6 bases and V by 3 bases; bases with no gene match: 9. Germline CDR1 and CDR2: SQVTM and ANQGSEA. There are 14 residues in the CDR3. As DNA, the CDR3 is TGCAGCGTTGAGGGCAGGGGGCGCGTGCATGGCTACACCTTC. Translation gives CSVEGRGRVHGYTF.

The CDR3 spells CASSLVSRDSEKLFF. CDR3 sequence (DNA): TGTGCCAGCAGCTTAGTAAGCAGGGATAGTGAAAAACTGTTTTTT. The chain recombines TRBV7-8 with TRBJ1-4, with D possibly matching TRBD1 (5 bases). CDR1 SGHVS and CDR2 FQNEAQ come from the germline V gene. V lost 1 base and J 7 bases, leaving 13 bases between the germline ends. The CDR3 length is 15 residues.

This clonotype has only a few counts. V gene TRBV29-1 combines with J gene TRBJ2-1; the D is unclear. Germline V gene sequence: CDR1 SQVTM, CDR2 ANQGSEA. CDR3 length: 12 residues. V was shortened by 4 bases and J by 5 bases, with 9 bases between the two germline ends. The CDR3 DNA sequence: TGCAGCGTTGTTTTCCGTCACAATGAGCAGTTCTTC. This codes for CSVVFRHNEQFF.

This clonotype was seen more than once but under ten times. The chain carries TRBV7-9 and TRBJ1-4, with D uncertain. The ends were cut back, 8 bases at V and 0 bases at J, with 7 bases in the middle. The CDR3 extends over 13 amino acids. Germline values: CDR1 SEHNR, CDR2 FQNEAQ (reference sequence). The CDR3 coding sequence is TGTGCCAGCGGATCCGCAACTAATGAAAAACTGTTTTTT. This codes for CASGSATNEKLFF.

This sequence joins TRBV4-1 and TRBJ2-7, with 10 bases fitting TRBD1. The germline V gene has CDR1 MGHRA and CDR2 YSYEKL. The CDR3 contains 16 residues. With V trimmed by 3 bases and J by 3 bases, 8 bases remained unmatched. CDR3 sequence reads: CASSQISTGGNYEQYF. The CDR3 DNA follows: TGCGCCAGCAGCCAGATTTCGACAGGGGGCAACTACGAGCAGTACTTC.

This clonotype appeared a few times. The chain recombines TRBV6-5 with TRBJ1-5; perhaps TRBD1 as D (5 bases). CDR1 is MNHEY and CDR2 is SVGAGI in the germline V gene. The CDR3 totals 12 residues. With 10 bases removed from V and 3 bases from J, the gap between germline ends came to 10 bases. CDR3 region: CATWTTNQPQHF. The DNA of the CDR3 is TGTGCCACCTGGACAACCAATCAGCCCCAGCATTTT.

This clonotype was recorded at least ten times. This chain links TRBV11-2 with TRBJ2-7; the D is unclear. Deletions cut 1 base from V and 0 bases from J, with 7 bases between. CDR3 size: 14 residues. Germline V CDR1 and CDR2: SGHAT, FQNNGV. CDR3 residues: CASSLARSSYEQYF. The CDR3 coding sequence is TGTGCCAGCAGCTTAGCAAGGAGCTCCTACGAGCAGTACTTC.

This clonotype was counted between two and nine times. The J gene is TRBJ2-3, the V gene TRBV6-2 or TRBV6-3, with D perhaps TRBD2 (6 bases). Germline assignment: CDR1 MNHEY and CDR2 SVGEGT. The CDR3 length is 15 residues. Trimming stripped 2 bases from V and 6 bases from J, with 15 bases between. CDR3 sequence: CASSYGRLGLDTQYF. As DNA, the CDR3 is TGTGCCAGCAGTTACGGACGACTAGGGCTGGATACGCAGTATTTT.

This clonotype was detected only a few times. This sequence joins TRBV12-3 or TRBV12-4 and TRBJ2-1; TRBD2 matches at 10 bases. The length of the CDR3 is 15 residues. After removal of 5 bases from V and 7 bases from J, the junction contained 8 bases not matched to a gene. CDR3 residues: CASSRAGGLRNEQFF. CDR3 nucleotide sequence: TGTGCCAGCAGTCGAGCGGGGGGGCTTCGAAATGAGCAGTTCTTC.

J is TRBJ1-2 and V is TRBV11-2; D is undetermined. Germline-derived CDR1 and CDR2 are SGHAT and FQNNGV. The CDR3 covers 15 residues. The ends were cut back, 0 bases at V and 4 bases at J, with 12 bases in the middle. The DNA of the CDR3 is TGTGCCAGCAGCTTAGATCTTGTGCATTCCTATGGCTACACCTTC. Its translation: CASSLDLVHSYGYTF.

This clonotype occurred a few times. The chain couples TRBV6-2 or TRBV6-3 to TRBJ2-7; tentatively, D is TRBD1 or TRBD2 (5 bases each). The germline CDR1 and CDR2 sequences are MNHEY and SVGEGT. The CDR3 length is 15 residues. Trimming left V 5 bases short and J 6 bases short, with 20 bases between. The CDR3 loop is CASSATQGGGSEQYF. The CDR3 nucleotides are TGTGCCAGCAGTGCGACGCAGGGTGGGGGATCCGAGCAGTACTTC.

This clonotype appeared many times. The chain joins TRBV28 to TRBJ2-1, with TRBD1 identical over 10 bases. With V trimmed by 6 bases and J by 6 bases, 5 bases remained unmatched. CDR1 is MDHEN and CDR2 is SYDVKM in the germline V gene. This CDR3 contains 14 residues. In DNA form, the CDR3 reads TGTGCCAGCAGCCGACAGGGGGCCGTCAATGAGCAGTTCTTC. It encodes CASSRQGAVNEQFF.

J is TRBJ2-7 and V is TRBV3-1, with 7 bases matching TRBD2. The CDR3 has 16 amino acids. V shed 4 bases, J shed 2 bases, and the junction held 11 bases outside the gene matches. Germline V gene data show CDR1 as LGHDT and CDR2 as YNNKEL (reference sequence). The CDR3 DNA is TGTGCCAGCAGCCTCGAAACCGGGACTACCCCCTACGAGCAGTACTTC. Its protein is CASSLETGTTPYEQYF.

The sample holds a few counts of this clonotype. The chain uses TRBV30 and TRBJ2-5; the D gene is possibly TRBD1 (6 bases). The V end lost 1 base, the J end lost 3 bases, and 15 bases lay between the germline ends. CDR1 and CDR2 (germline): GTSNPN, SVGIG (reference sequence). The CDR3 sequence is 15 residues long. The CDR3 sequence: CAWSGDPAGEETQYF. CDR3 DNA: TGTGCCTGGAGTGGCGATCCCGCAGGGGAAGAGACCCAGTACTTC.

The V call is TRBV6-5, the J call TRBJ1-4; D is uncertain. CDR1 is MNHEY and CDR2 is SVGAGI in the germline V gene. Between the trimmed V and J ends, which lost 2 bases and 7 bases, there was a span of 2 bases. The CDR3 consists of 11 residues. The CDR3: CASSYGEKLFF. The CDR3 DNA is TGTGCCAGCAGTTACGGTGAAAAACTGTTTTTT.

This clonotype was recorded a few times. The V call is TRBV6-2 or TRBV6-3, the J call TRBJ1-4; a possible D gene is TRBD1 (6 bases). The CDR3 sequence is 14 residues long. CDR1 MNHEY and CDR2 SVGEGT come from the germline V gene. V was trimmed by 6 bases and J by 5 bases, leaving 13 bases between them. The chain's CDR3 is CASSPTGWNEKLFF. CDR3 in DNA: TGTGCCAGCAGCCCGACAGGATGGAATGAAAAACTGTTTTTT.

This clonotype was counted many times. V is TRBV12-3 or TRBV12-4 and J is TRBJ2-5; no clear D gene. The CDR3 runs 15 residues. The germline V and J ends were trimmed by 4 bases and 5 bases, with 17 bases remaining between them. The CDR3 here is CASSSIMIPRETQYF. The CDR3 DNA sequence: TGTGCCAGCAGTTCGATCATGATTCCCCGGGAGACCCAGTACTTC.

This clonotype has only a few counts. V is TRBV3-1 and J is TRBJ2-3, with no clear D. V was trimmed by 2 bases and J by 2 bases, leaving 11 bases between them. Germline V gene data show CDR1 as LGHDT and CDR2 as YNNKEL (reference sequence). The CDR3 runs 15 residues. CDR3 DNA: TGTGCCAGCAGCCAACCAGGACCACACACAGATACGCAGTATTTT. Amino acid sequence: CASSQPGPHTDTQYF.

Concerning this clonotype: This CDR3 fails to terminate in the conserved phenylalanine or tryptophan, so it likely reflects a read error. This sequence joins TRBV12-3 or TRBV12-4 and TRBJ2-4; D gene ambiguous. V was shortened by 3 bases and J by 0 bases, with 9 bases between the two germline ends. The CDR3 covers 15 residues. In DNA form, the CDR3 reads TGTGCCAGCAGTTTCGACGGACGAGCCAAAAACATTCAGTACCTC. Translating it yields CASSFDGRAKNIQYL.

This clonotype was detected only a few times. CDR3 protein: CSVVFQGLGEQYF. CDR3 nucleotide sequence: TGCAGCGTTGTTTTCCAGGGTCTGGGCGAGCAGTACTTC. The genes are TRBV29-1 and TRBJ2-7, with a possible D match to TRBD1 (5 bases). This CDR3 comprises 13 residues. CDR1 and CDR2 from the germline V gene are SQVTM and ANQGSEA. The V and J ends lost 4 bases and 6 bases respectively, with 16 bases between them.

A few counts support this clonotype. The chain uses TRBV12-3 or TRBV12-4 and TRBJ1-2; TRBD1 aligns across 10 bases. The CDR3 contains 17 residues. After removal of 9 bases from V and 0 bases from J, the junction contained 13 bases not matched to a gene. In nucleotides, the CDR3 is TGTGCCAGTTCGCCCCTGGGGACAGGGGAAGCTAACTATGGCTACACCTTC. Translated, it gives CASSPLGTGEANYGYTF.

This clonotype occurred a few times. The gene calls are TRBV12-3 or TRBV12-4 and TRBJ2-3; tentatively, D is TRBD2 (5 bases). The CDR3 length is 12 residues. V lost 6 bases, J lost 4 bases, and 8 bases lay in between. For the CDR3, the DNA is TGTGCCAGCAGCCCGCGGGCAGATACGCAGTATTTT. Translated: CASSPRADTQYF.

For this clonotype: At one end, the junction sequence differs from germline, possibly due to a read error. The V call is TRBV5-1, the J call TRBJ2-7, with D possibly being TRBD1 (5 bases). Germline lookup yields CDR1 SGHRS and CDR2 YFSETQ. This CDR3 has 13 amino acids. CDR3 DNA sequence: TGTGCCAGCAGCTTAGCCCAGGGCTACGAGCAGTACTTC. Protein sequence: CASSLAQGYEQYF.

This clonotype has a handful of counts. CDR3 nucleotide sequence: TGTGCCAGCAGCTTTTTTAAGGAGCCCACAGATACGCAGTATTTT. As protein: CASSFFKEPTDTQYF. The J gene is TRBJ2-3, the V gene TRBV7-8; D is ambiguous. In germline, CDR1 is SGHVS, CDR2 FQNEAQ. CDR3 length: 15 residues. V was cut by 3 bases and J by 2 bases, with 12 bases left in between.

This sequence joins TRBV4-3 and TRBJ2-5; TRBD2 aligns across 10 bases. The trim removed 0 bases at V and 2 bases at J, leaving 9 bases unmatched. Germline V lookup: CDR1 LGHNA, CDR2 YSLEER. The CDR3 extends over 18 amino acids. CDR3 DNA sequence: TGCGCCAGCAGCCAAGACAGTCTGTCTAGCGGGAGTCAAGAGACCCAGTACTTC. Translated: CASSQDSLSSGSQETQYF.